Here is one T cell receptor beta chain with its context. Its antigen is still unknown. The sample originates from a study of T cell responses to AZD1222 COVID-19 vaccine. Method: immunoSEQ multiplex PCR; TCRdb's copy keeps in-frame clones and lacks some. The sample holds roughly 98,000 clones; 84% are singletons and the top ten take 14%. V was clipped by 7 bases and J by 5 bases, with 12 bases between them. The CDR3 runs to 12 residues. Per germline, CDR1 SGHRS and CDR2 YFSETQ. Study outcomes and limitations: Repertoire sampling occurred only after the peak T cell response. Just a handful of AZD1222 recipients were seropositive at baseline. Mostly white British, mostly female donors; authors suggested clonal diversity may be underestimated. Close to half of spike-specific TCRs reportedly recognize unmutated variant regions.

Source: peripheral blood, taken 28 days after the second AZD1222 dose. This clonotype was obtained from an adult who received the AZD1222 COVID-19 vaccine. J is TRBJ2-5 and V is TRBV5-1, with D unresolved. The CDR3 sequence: CASVNAGETQYF. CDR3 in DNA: TGCGCCAGCGTAAATGCTGGGGAGACCCAGTACTTC.